This note documents a single T cell receptor beta chain sequence. This sample was included in a study of blood T cell repertoires in COVID-19. The CDR3 extends over 17 amino acids. The germline V gene encodes CDR1 SGHRS and CDR2 YFSETQ. V lost 4 bases, J lost 1 base, and 20 bases lay in between. In the study's own analysis: For nucleated cells, counts were estimated from reference gene primer amplification. Assay: immunoSEQ multiplex PCR; the TCRdb copy retains only in-frame clones and omits some. The DNA was the basis for D and trimming; V, J and clone size are from that table. The sample contains around 160,000 clones, around four fifths of which appear only once.

This chain connects TRBV5-1 to TRBJ1-1, with a tentative D call TRBD1 (6 bases). This clonotype was obtained from a human donor in a cohort sampled during active COVID-19. Sequenced material: peripheral blood. The chain's CDR3 is CASSGRRWGLGNTEAFF. CDR3 DNA: TGCGCCAGCAGCGGGCGTCGGTGGGGGCTTGGGAACACTGAAGCTTTCTTT.